This TCR beta chain comes out of a study of shared clonotypes between healthy human individuals. Background on the study: The plates for each donor numbered three CD4 naive, three CD4 memory, two CD8 naive and one CD8 memory.

Of note for this clone: Its target is unknown.

Study findings and constraints: Investigators expected sequencing depth to affect clonotype sharing among donors. In contrast to clonotypes shared by all four donors, non-shared clonotypes had lower generation probabilities.

Clones were read by immunoSEQ multiplex PCR, and TCRdb kept only the in-frame ones, dropping some. The sample has approximately 1.5 million clones; approximately 98.5% are singletons. This receptor was identified in a man aged 30 to 45 in good health. Material for sequencing was naive CD4+ T cells sorted from blood. Subset here: CD45RA+ positively selected.

The CDR3 reads CASSLVTGAEETQYF. CDR3 DNA sequence: TGTGCCAGCAGCTTGGTAACAGGGGCCGAAGAGACCCAGTACTTC. The V and J genes are TRBV5-4 and TRBJ2-5; 7 positions match TRBD1. Germline assignment: CDR1 SGHNT and CDR2 YYREEE (reference sequence). The length of the CDR3 is 15 residues. Germline trimming cut 0 bases from V and 3 bases from J; bases unmatched to any gene: 5.